A selection of T cell receptor beta chains follows, all from one sample in a study of T cell changes during pregnancy in multiple sclerosis. Repertoires were generated with immunoSEQ multiplex PCR, while TCRdb's copy carries only in-frame clones and drops some. The sample records about 19,000 clones, about 87% being singletons. This specimen was CD8+ T cells from peripheral blood mononuclear cells, taken after pregnancy. The receptors here all came from a female donor in good health, enrolled as a control in a pregnancy study. The CDR3 runs from the conserved cysteine through the conserved F or W. A D gene is named only where the DNA matches it firmly. Not all rows give a size; the values are once, few, many and, for expanded clones, a class.

CDR3 protein: CASSSWGGLAYNEQFF
CDR3 DNA: TGTGCCAGCAGCTCCTGGGGGGGACTGGCCTACAATGAGCAGTTCTTC
J gene: TRBJ2-1
D gene: TRBD2
clone size: .
V gene: TRBV7-2

CDR3 protein: CASSQGTGSIYEQYF
CDR3 DNA: TGCGCCAGCAGCCAAGGGACAGGGTCAATATACGAGCAGTACTTC
J gene: TRBJ2-7
D gene: TRBD1
clone size: .
V gene: TRBV4-3

CDR3 protein: CASSAGINEQYF
CDR3 DNA: TGTGCCAGCAGTGCCGGGATTAACGAGCAGTACTTC
J gene: TRBJ2-7
D gene: .
clone size: .
V gene: TRBV25-1

CDR3 protein: CASSQGQGTLVAFF
CDR3 DNA: TGTGCCAGCAGTCAAGGACAGGGGACTTTAGTTGCTTTCTTT
J gene: TRBJ1-1
D gene: TRBD1
clone size: .
V gene: TRBV7-8

CDR3 protein: CASRPSGGPYNEQFF
CDR3 DNA: TGTGCCAGTAGACCTAGCGGGGGCCCCTACAATGAGCAGTTCTTC
J gene: TRBJ2-1
D gene: TRBD2
clone size: .
V gene: TRBV19

CDR3 protein: CASSSPQGWTQYF
CDR3 DNA: TGTGCCAGCAGCTCTCCGCAGGGGTGGACCCAGTACTTC
J gene: TRBJ2-5
D gene: .
clone size: .
V gene: TRBV7-7

CDR3 protein: CASSPWTSGGAGVEQFF
CDR3 DNA: TGCGCCAGCAGCCCCTGGACTAGCGGGGGGGCCGGGGTTGAGCAGTTCTTC
J gene: TRBJ2-1
D gene: TRBD2
clone size: .
V gene: TRBV4-3

CDR3 protein: CASSLIGSGTSGSYEQYF
CDR3 DNA: TGTGCCAGCAGCTTAATCGGATCCGGGACAAGTGGTTCCTACGAGCAGTACTTC
J gene: TRBJ2-7
D gene: .
clone size: .
V gene: TRBV13

CDR3 protein: CASRYGTGEAFF
CDR3 DNA: TGTGCCAGCAGATATGGGACAGGGGAGGCTTTCTTT
J gene: TRBJ1-1
D gene: TRBD1
clone size: few
V gene: TRBV27

CDR3 protein: CASSLGDRGNTGELFF
CDR3 DNA: TGCGCCAGCAGCTTGGGGGACAGGGGTAACACCGGGGAGCTGTTTTTT
J gene: TRBJ2-2
D gene: TRBD1
clone size: .
V gene: TRBV5-1

CDR3 protein: CASSQETAGLAGTYEQYF
CDR3 DNA: TGCGCCAGCAGCCAAGAGACGGCTGGTCTAGCGGGGACCTACGAGCAGTACTTC
J gene: TRBJ2-7
D gene: TRBD2
clone size: once
V gene: TRBV4-3

CDR3 protein: CASSLLTFDTQYF
CDR3 DNA: TGTGCCAGCAGCTTACTTACTTTCGATACGCAGTATTTT
J gene: TRBJ2-3
D gene: .
clone size: .
V gene: TRBV7-2

CDR3 protein: CASSLTSGPQETQYF
CDR3 DNA: TGTGCCAGCAGCTTGACTAGCGGACCCCAAGAGACCCAGTACTTC
J gene: TRBJ2-5
D gene: TRBD2
clone size: once
V gene: TRBV11-2

CDR3 protein: CASSPGVYEQYF
CDR3 DNA: TGTGCCAGCAGCCCCGGGGTATACGAGCAGTACTTC
J gene: TRBJ2-7
D gene: .
clone size: .
V gene: TRBV9

CDR3 protein: CASSQSGGLFNYGYTF
CDR3 DNA: TGTGCCAGCAGCCAATCAGGGGGACTTTTTAACTATGGCTACACCTTC
J gene: TRBJ1-2
D gene: TRBD1
clone size: .
V gene: TRBV9

CDR3 protein: CASSTQGYYGYTF
CDR3 DNA: TGTGCCAGCAGTACGCAGGGATACTATGGCTACACCTTC
J gene: TRBJ1-2
D gene: .
clone size: once
V gene: TRBV6-1

CDR3 protein: CASSLEASGSSYNEQFF
CDR3 DNA: TGCGCCAGCAGCTTGGAGGCTAGCGGGAGCTCCTACAATGAGCAGTTCTTC
J gene: TRBJ2-1
D gene: TRBD2
clone size: once
V gene: TRBV5-1

CDR3 protein: CASSRTGQEREKLFF
CDR3 DNA: TGTGCCAGCAGCCGTACAGGGCAAGAACGTGAAAAACTGTTTTTT
J gene: TRBJ1-4
D gene: .
clone size: few
V gene: TRBV6-5

CDR3 protein: CASSHEGETDTQYF
CDR3 DNA: TGTGCCAGCAGCCACGAGGGGGAAACAGATACGCAGTATTTT
J gene: TRBJ2-3
D gene: .
clone size: .
V gene: TRBV13

CDR3 protein: CASSFYGETSFTDTQYF
CDR3 DNA: TGTGCCAGCAGCTTTTACGGAGAGACTAGCTTTACAGATACGCAGTATTTT
J gene: TRBJ2-3
D gene: TRBD2
clone size: .
V gene: TRBV5-5

CDR3 protein: CASSRPGTEENTIYF
CDR3 DNA: TGTGCCAGCAGCCGTCCCGGGACTGAGGAAAACACCATATATTTT
J gene: TRBJ1-3
D gene: .
clone size: .
V gene: TRBV6-6

CDR3 protein: CASSQGVGLGYEQYF
CDR3 DNA: TGCGCCAGCAGCCAAGGTGTGGGGCTCGGATACGAGCAGTACTTC
J gene: TRBJ2-7
D gene: .
clone size: .
V gene: TRBV4-3

CDR3 protein: CASSQVGQGLGWNEKLFF
CDR3 DNA: TGCGCCAGCAGCCAAGTGGGACAGGGTCTGGGATGGAATGAAAAACTGTTTTTT
J gene: TRBJ1-4
D gene: TRBD1
clone size: .
V gene: TRBV4-1

CDR3 protein: CASSLGGYRTTTNEKLFF
CDR3 DNA: TGTGCCAGCAGCCTAGGAGGTTACAGGACTACAACTAATGAAAAACTGTTTTTT
J gene: TRBJ1-4
D gene: .
clone size: .
V gene: TRBV11-3

CDR3 protein: CASSIYEASNTEAFF
CDR3 DNA: TGTGCCAGTAGTATATACGAGGCGTCGAACACTGAAGCTTTCTTT
J gene: TRBJ1-1
D gene: .
clone size: .
V gene: TRBV19

CDR3 protein: CASSYSDSDQPQHF
CDR3 DNA: TGTGCCAGCAGTTACTCGGACAGTGATCAGCCCCAGCATTTT
J gene: TRBJ1-5
D gene: .
clone size: .
V gene: TRBV6-5

CDR3 protein: CAWGLDSEPQHF
CDR3 DNA: TGTGCCTGGGGCCTCGACTCGGAGCCCCAGCATTTT
J gene: TRBJ1-5
D gene: .
clone size: .
V gene: TRBV30

CDR3 protein: CASSVRGFSTDTQYF
CDR3 DNA: TGTGCCAGCAGCGTTCGGGGTTTTAGCACAGATACGCAGTATTTT
J gene: TRBJ2-3
D gene: .
clone size: .
V gene: TRBV9

CDR3 protein: CASSVVGGGNTGELFF
CDR3 DNA: TGTGCCAGCAGCGTAGTGGGCGGGGGAAACACCGGGGAGCTGTTTTTT
J gene: TRBJ2-2
D gene: TRBD2
clone size: .
V gene: TRBV9

CDR3 protein: CASSTPRQGGEKLFF
CDR3 DNA: TGTGCCAGCAGTACCCCCCGACAGGGTGGTGAAAAACTGTTTTTT
J gene: TRBJ1-4
D gene: TRBD1
clone size: .
V gene: TRBV27

CDR3 protein: CAWSVLGGRDTQYF
CDR3 DNA: TGTGCCTGGAGTGTACTCGGGGGACGAGATACGCAGTATTTT
J gene: TRBJ2-3
D gene: .
clone size: .
V gene: TRBV30

CDR3 protein: CASSQGYREYLSGANVLTF
CDR3 DNA: TGTGCCAGCAGCCAAGGTTACAGGGAGTATCTCTCTGGGGCCAACGTCCTGACTTTC
J gene: TRBJ2-6
D gene: .
clone size: .
V gene: TRBV14

CDR3 protein: CATRGGHEQYF
CDR3 DNA: TGTGCCACCCGCGGGGGCCACGAGCAGTACTTC
J gene: TRBJ2-7
D gene: .
clone size: .
V gene: TRBV2

CDR3 protein: CASSGQGANEKLFF
CDR3 DNA: TGTGCCAGCAGCGGACAGGGGGCTAATGAAAAACTGTTTTTT
J gene: TRBJ1-4
D gene: TRBD1
clone size: .
V gene: TRBV9

CDR3 protein: CASSQIQGGETQYF
CDR3 DNA: TGCGCCAGCAGCCAAATCCAGGGGGGAGAGACCCAGTACTTC
J gene: TRBJ2-5
D gene: .
clone size: .
V gene: TRBV4-1

CDR3 protein: CASSWGGTDTQYF
CDR3 DNA: TGTGCCAGCAGTTGGGGGGGCACAGATACGCAGTATTTT
J gene: TRBJ2-3
D gene: .
clone size: .
V gene: TRBV27

CDR3 protein: CASSLGDREHSNSPLHF
CDR3 DNA: TGTGCCAGCAGCTTAGGGGACAGGGAACATAGTAATTCACCCCTCCACTTT
J gene: TRBJ1-6
D gene: TRBD1
clone size: .
V gene: TRBV11-3

CDR3 protein: CASSLPGNTEAFF
CDR3 DNA: TGTGCCAGCAGCCTTCCAGGGAACACTGAAGCTTTCTTT
J gene: TRBJ1-1
D gene: .
clone size: .
V gene: TRBV27

CDR3 protein: CASSQQAGGPGETQYF
CDR3 DNA: TGCGCCAGCAGCCAGCAAGCGGGGGGGCCAGGGGAGACCCAGTACTTC
J gene: TRBJ2-5
D gene: TRBD2
clone size: .
V gene: TRBV4-3

CDR3 protein: CASRPRQGSGNTIYF
CDR3 DNA: TGTGCCAGCAGACCTCGTCAGGGATCTGGAAACACCATATATTTT
J gene: TRBJ1-3
D gene: .
clone size: .
V gene: TRBV6-6

CDR3 protein: CASSILGQGNLYEQYF
CDR3 DNA: TGTGCCAGCAGCATCCTGGGACAGGGGAATTTATACGAGCAGTACTTC
J gene: TRBJ2-7
D gene: TRBD1
clone size: .
V gene: TRBV13

CDR3 protein: CASSFGRNYGYTF
CDR3 DNA: TGTGCCAGCAGTTTCGGCAGGAACTATGGCTACACCTTC
J gene: TRBJ1-2
D gene: .
clone size: once
V gene: TRBV27

CDR3 protein: CASSARDLKSYNEQFF
CDR3 DNA: TGTGCCAGTAGTGCCAGGGATTTGAAGTCCTACAATGAGCAGTTCTTC
J gene: TRBJ2-1
D gene: .
clone size: .
V gene: TRBV19

CDR3 protein: CASSERQVLMNTEAFF
CDR3 DNA: TGTGCCAGCAGTGAAAGACAGGTTTTGATGAACACTGAAGCTTTCTTT
J gene: TRBJ1-1
D gene: .
clone size: .
V gene: TRBV2

CDR3 protein: CATSSGTGKETQYF
CDR3 DNA: TGCGCCACCTCATCCGGGACAGGGAAAGAGACCCAGTACTTC
J gene: TRBJ2-5
D gene: TRBD1
clone size: .
V gene: TRBV5-1

CDR3 protein: CAWDPGVGETEAFF
CDR3 DNA: TGTGCCTGGGACCCGGGGGTGGGGGAAACTGAAGCTTTCTTT
J gene: TRBJ1-1
D gene: .
clone size: .
V gene: TRBV30

CDR3 protein: CASSVDGGTFQFF
CDR3 DNA: TGTGCCAGCAGCGTAGATGGCGGGACTTTCCAGTTCTTC
J gene: TRBJ2-1
D gene: .
clone size: .
V gene: TRBV9

CDR3 protein: CASSSPDSYEQYF
CDR3 DNA: TGTGCCAGCAGTTCCCCTGACAGCTACGAGCAGTACTTC
J gene: TRBJ2-7
D gene: .
clone size: .
V gene: TRBV28

CDR3 protein: CASSQVGLTAGARNTGELFF
CDR3 DNA: TGCGCCAGCAGCCAAGTGGGGCTCACTGCGGGGGCCCGAAACACCGGGGAGCTGTTTTTT
J gene: TRBJ2-2
D gene: .
clone size: .
V gene: TRBV4-3

CDR3 protein: CASSYSGGSSGYGYTF
CDR3 DNA: TGTGCCAGCAGTTACTCGGGGGGGTCGTCCGGCTATGGCTACACCTTC
J gene: TRBJ1-2
D gene: .
clone size: .
V gene: TRBV6-6